The source of this T cell receptor beta chain is a study of regulatory T cells in long-lasting Graves disease. Sequencing libraries for TCR beta were prepared with iRepertoire HTBI primers and Arm-PCR of CDR3 regions. Each CDR3 protein is one row after TCRdb ran MiXCR on the multiplex PCR reads. This table holds 580,000 or so distinct CDR3 sequences, more than 15% found once. Time point here: newly diagnosed GD, antithyroid drugs for less than 3 months. RNA extracted from PBMCs served as the sequencing template. Germline lookup yields CDR1 SGHDN and CDR2 FVKESK. The CDR3 length is 14 residues. V was shortened by 0 bases and J by 6 bases, with 11 bases between the two germline ends. These data also featured in a second study, about T cells in Graves' hyperthyroidism and ophthalmopathy.

The source is a man younger than 30 with Graves disease. The specimen was peripheral blood mononuclear cells (PBMCs), collected at new diagnosis, from a patient treated with antithyroid drugs. The gene calls are TRBV14 and TRBJ1-2, with D unresolved. As DNA, the CDR3 is TGTGCCAGCAGCCAAGACAGCCCCTCTGATGGCTACACCTTC. Residues: CASSQDSPSDGYTF.